Detailed here is one T cell receptor (beta chain). What it binds is unknown. Germline loops: CDR1 SNHLY, CDR2 FYNNEI. V lost 9 bases and J lost 0, with 12 bases in between. This CDR3 comprises 14 residues. The entry originates in a study of cytomegalovirus exposure and HLA in healthy donors. The table came from immunoSEQ multiplex PCR; TCRdb's copy has only in-frame clones and leaves some out. The sample carries 55,000 to 80,000 clones, around 96% recorded once. Whole-study results and caveats: The classifier was said to identify cytomegalovirus status with high specificity and sensitivity. Among TCR beta chains, those listed as cytomegalovirus-associated numbered 164.

J is TRBJ1-5 and V is TRBV2; D is possibly TRBD1 (5 bases). The origin of this receptor is a man between 18 and 35 years old in good health and CMV-seronegative. The sequenced material came from PBMCs. The CDR3 DNA reads TGTGCCAGTGAAACAGGATATAGCAATCAGCCCCAGCATTTT. Its protein product is CASETGYSNQPQHF.